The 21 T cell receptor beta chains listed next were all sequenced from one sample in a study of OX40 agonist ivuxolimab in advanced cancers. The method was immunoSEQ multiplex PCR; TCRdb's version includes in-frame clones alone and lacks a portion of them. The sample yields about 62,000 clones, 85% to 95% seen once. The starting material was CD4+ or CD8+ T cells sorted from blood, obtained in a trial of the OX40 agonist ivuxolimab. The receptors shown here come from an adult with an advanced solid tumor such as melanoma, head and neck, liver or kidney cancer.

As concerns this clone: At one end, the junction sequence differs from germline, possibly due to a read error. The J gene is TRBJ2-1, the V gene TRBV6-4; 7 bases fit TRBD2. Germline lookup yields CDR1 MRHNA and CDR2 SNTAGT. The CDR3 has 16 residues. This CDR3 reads CASSDSGTTIYNEQFF. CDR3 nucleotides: TGTGCCAGCAGCGACTCCGGGACTACCATCTACAATGAGCAGTTCTTC.

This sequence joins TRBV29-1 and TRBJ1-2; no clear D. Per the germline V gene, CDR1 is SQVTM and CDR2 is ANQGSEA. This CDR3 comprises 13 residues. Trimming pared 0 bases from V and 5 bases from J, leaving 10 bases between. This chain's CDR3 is CSVEEASRYGYTF. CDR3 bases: TGCAGCGTTGAAGAGGCCAGCCGGTATGGCTACACCTTC.

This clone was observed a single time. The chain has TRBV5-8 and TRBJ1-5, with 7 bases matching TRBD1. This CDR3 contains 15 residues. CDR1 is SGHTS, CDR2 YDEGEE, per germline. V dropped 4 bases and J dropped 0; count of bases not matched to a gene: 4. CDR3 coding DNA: TGTGCCAGCAGCCAGGGACAGAATAGCAATCAGCCCCAGCATTTT. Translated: CASSQGQNSNQPQHF.

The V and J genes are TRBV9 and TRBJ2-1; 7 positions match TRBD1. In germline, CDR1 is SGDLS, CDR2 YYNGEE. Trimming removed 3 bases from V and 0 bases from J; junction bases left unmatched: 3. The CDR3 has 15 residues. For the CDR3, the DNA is TGTGCCAGCAGCGGGGACAGCGCCTCCTACAATGAGCAGTTCTTC. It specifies CASSGDSASYNEQFF. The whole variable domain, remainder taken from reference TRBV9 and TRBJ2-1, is DSGVTQTPKHLITATGQRVTLRCSPRSGDLSVYWYQQSLDQGLQFLIQYYNGEERAKGNILERFSAQQFPDLHSELNLSSLELGDSALYFCASSGDSASYNEQFFGPGTRLTVL.

CDR3 in amino acids: CASSLEGGSSFIYNEQFF. For the CDR3, the DNA is TGCGCCAGCAGCTTGGAGGGGGGCTCATCCTTTATTTACAATGAGCAGTTCTTC. The J gene is TRBJ2-1, the V gene TRBV5-1; D may match TRBD1 or TRBD2 (6 bases each). The V gene's germline CDR1 is SGHRS and CDR2 YFSETQ. Trimming left V 0 bases short and J 4 bases short, with 20 bases between. The CDR3 loop spans 18 amino acids.

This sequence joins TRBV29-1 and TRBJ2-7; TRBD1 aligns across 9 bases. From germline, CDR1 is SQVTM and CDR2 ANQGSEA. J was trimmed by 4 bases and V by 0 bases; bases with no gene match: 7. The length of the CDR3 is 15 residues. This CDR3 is CSVEDEGTGIYEQYF. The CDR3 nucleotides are TGCAGCGTTGAAGATGAAGGGACAGGGATTTACGAGCAGTACTTC.

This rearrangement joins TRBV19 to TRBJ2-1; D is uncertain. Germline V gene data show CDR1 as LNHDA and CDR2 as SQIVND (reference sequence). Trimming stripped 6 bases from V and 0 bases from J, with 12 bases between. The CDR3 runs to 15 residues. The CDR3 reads CASSLVGSSYNEQFF. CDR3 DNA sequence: TGTGCCAGTAGCCTGGTGGGAAGCTCCTACAATGAGCAGTTCTTC.

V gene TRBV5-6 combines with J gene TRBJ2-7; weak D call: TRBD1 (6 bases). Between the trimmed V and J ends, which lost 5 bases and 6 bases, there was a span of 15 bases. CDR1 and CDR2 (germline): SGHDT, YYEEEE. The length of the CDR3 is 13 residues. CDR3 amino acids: CASSDRSLGEQYF. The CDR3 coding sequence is TGTGCCAGCAGTGACAGGAGCCTCGGCGAGCAGTACTTC.

CDR3 sequence (DNA): TGTGCCAGTAGTATAGGGATGCGGGAGCAGTTCTTC. This sequence encodes CASSIGMREQFF. The V and J genes are TRBV19 and TRBJ2-1; D is uncertain. Trimming pared 1 base from V and 10 bases from J, leaving 8 bases between. This CDR3 has 12 amino acids. Germline V gene data show CDR1 as LNHDA and CDR2 as SQIVND (reference sequence).

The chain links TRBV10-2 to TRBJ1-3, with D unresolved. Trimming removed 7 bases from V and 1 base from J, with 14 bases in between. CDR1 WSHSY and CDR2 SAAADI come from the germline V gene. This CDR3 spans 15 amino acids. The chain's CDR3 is CASTGREFSGNTIYF. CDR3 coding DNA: TGCGCCAGCACTGGGCGGGAGTTTTCTGGAAACACCATATATTTT.

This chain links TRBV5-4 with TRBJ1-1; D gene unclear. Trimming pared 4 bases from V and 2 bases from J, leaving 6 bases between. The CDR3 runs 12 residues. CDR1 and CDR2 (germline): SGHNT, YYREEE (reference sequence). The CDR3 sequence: CASSLSNTEAFF. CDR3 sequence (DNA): TGTGCCAGCAGCCTGTCTAACACTGAAGCTTTCTTT.

CDR3 residues: CASSLVTSGKYEQYF. The CDR3 DNA is TGTGCCAGCAGTTTAGTTACTAGCGGGAAATACGAGCAGTACTTC. The rearrangement uses TRBV27 and TRBJ2-7; 10 nucleotides align to TRBD2. There are 15 residues in the CDR3. The V gene end was trimmed by 2 bases and the J gene end by 4 bases; junction bases not matched to a gene: 5. Per germline, CDR1 MNHEY and CDR2 SMNVEV (reference sequence).

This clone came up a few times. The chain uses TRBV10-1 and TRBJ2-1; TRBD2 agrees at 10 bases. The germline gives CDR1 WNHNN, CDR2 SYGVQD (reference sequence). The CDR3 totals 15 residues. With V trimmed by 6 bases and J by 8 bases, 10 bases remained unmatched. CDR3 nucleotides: TGCGCCAGCAGCCCCACTAGCGGGAATCACCATGAGCAGTTCTTC. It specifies CASSPTSGNHHEQFF.

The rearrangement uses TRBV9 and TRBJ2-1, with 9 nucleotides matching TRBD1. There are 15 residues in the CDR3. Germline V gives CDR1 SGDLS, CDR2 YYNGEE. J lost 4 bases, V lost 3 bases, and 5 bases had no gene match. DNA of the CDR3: TGTGCCAGCAGCGGGACAGGGGACGGATACAATGAGCAGTTCTTC. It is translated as CASSGTGDGYNEQFF.

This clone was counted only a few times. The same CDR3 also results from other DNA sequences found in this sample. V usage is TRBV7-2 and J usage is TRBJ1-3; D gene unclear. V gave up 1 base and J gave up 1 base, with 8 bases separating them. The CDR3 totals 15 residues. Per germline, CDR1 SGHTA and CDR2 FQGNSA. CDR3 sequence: CASSLGRGSGNTIYF. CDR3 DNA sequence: TGTGCCAGCAGCTTAGGTCGAGGGTCTGGAAACACCATATATTTT. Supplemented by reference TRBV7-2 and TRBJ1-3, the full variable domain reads GAGVSQSPSNKVTEKGKDVELRCDPISGHTALYWYRQSLGQGLEFLIYFQGNSAPDKSGLPSDRFSAERTGGSVSTLTIQRTQQEDSAVYLCASSLGRGSGNTIYFGEGSWLTVV.

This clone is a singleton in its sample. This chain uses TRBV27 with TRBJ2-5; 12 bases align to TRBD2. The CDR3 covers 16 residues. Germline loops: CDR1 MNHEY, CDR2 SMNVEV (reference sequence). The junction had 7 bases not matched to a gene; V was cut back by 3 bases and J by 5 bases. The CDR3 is CASSFRLAGDSETQYF. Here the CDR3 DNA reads TGTGCCAGCAGTTTCCGACTAGCGGGAGATTCTGAGACCCAGTACTTC.

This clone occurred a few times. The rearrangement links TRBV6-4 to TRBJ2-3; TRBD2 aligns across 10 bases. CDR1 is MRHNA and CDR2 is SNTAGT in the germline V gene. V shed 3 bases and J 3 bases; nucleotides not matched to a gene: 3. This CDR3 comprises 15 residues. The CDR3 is CASSEASGSTDTQYF. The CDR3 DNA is TGTGCCAGCAGTGAGGCTAGCGGGAGTACAGATACGCAGTATTTT.

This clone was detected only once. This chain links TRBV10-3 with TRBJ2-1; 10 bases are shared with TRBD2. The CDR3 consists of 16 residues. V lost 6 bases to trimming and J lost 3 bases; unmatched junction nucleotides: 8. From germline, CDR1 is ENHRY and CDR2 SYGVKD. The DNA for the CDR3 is TGTGCCATCAGGACCGGGACTAGCGCGGACTACAATGAGCAGTTCTTC. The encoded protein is CAIRTGTSADYNEQFF.

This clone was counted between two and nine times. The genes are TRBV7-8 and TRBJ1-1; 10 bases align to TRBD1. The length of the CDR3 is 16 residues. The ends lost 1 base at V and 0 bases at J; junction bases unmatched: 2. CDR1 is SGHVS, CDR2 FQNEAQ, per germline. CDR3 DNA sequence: TGTGCCAGCAGCTTAGAGGGACAGGGGCTGAACACTGAAGCTTTCTTT. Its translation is CASSLEGQGLNTEAFF.

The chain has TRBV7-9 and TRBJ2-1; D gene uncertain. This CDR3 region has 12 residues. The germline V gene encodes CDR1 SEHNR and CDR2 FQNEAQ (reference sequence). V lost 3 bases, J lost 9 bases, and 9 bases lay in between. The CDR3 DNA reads TGTGCCAGCAGCTTTTTCGATGGTGAGCAGTTCTTC. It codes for CASSFFDGEQFF.

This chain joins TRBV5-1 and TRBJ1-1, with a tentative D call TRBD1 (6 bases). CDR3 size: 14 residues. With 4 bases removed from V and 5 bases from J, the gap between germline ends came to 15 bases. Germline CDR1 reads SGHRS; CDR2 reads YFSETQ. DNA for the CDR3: TGCGCCAGCAGCCACCCGGACAGTTGGACTGAAGCTTTCTTT. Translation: CASSHPDSWTEAFF. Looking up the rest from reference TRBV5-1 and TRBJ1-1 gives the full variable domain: KAGVTQTPRYLIKTRGQQVTLSCSPISGHRSVSWYQQTPGQGLQFLFEYFSETQRNKGNFPGRFSGRQFSNSRSEMNVSTLELGDSALYLCASSHPDSWTEAFFGQGTRLTVV.